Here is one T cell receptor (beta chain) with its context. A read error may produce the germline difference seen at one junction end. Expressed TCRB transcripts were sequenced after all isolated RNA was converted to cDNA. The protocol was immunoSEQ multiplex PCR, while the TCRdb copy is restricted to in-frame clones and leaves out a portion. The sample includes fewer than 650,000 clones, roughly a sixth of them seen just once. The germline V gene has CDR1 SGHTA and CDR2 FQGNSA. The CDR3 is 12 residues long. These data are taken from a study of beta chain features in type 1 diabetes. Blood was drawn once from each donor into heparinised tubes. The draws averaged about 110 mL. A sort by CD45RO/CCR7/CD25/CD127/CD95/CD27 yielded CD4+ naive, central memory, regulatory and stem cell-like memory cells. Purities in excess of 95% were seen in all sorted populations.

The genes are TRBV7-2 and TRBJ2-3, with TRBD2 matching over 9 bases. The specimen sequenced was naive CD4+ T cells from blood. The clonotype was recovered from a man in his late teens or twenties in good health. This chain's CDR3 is CASSLGGLAGNF. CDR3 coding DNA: TGTGCCAGCAGCTTAGGGGGCCTAGCGGGGAATTTT.